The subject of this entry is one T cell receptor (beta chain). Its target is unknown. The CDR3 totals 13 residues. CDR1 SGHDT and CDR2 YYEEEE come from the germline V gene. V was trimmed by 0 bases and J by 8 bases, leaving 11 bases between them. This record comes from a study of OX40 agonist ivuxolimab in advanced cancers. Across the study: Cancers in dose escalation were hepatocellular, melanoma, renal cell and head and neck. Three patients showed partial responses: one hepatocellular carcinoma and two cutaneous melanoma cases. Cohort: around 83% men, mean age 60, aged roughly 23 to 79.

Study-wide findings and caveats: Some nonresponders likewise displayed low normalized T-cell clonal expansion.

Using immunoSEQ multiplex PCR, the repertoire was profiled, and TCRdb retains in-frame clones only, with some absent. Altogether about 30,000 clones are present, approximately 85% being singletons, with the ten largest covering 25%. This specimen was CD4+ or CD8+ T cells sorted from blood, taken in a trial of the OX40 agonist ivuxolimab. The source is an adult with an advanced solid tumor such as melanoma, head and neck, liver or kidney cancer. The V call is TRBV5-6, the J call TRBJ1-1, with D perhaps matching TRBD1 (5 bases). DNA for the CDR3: TGTGCCAGCAGCTTGGAGGGACGGAGAGAAGCTTTCTTT. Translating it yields CASSLEGRREAFF.